Each of the 16 T cell receptor beta chains below was sequenced from the same sample in a study of blood T cell repertoires in COVID-19. Assay: immunoSEQ multiplex PCR; the TCRdb copy retains only in-frame clones and omits some. The sample records 120,000 to 150,000 clones, less than 90% being singletons. The sample consisted of peripheral blood. Receptors originate from a human donor with COVID-19, enrolled during active disease. The donor label of this sample is uncertain.

The chain joins TRBV6-5 to TRBJ2-2; 7 bases are shared with TRBD1. CDR1 is MNHEY and CDR2 is SVGAGI in the germline V gene. The CDR3 contains 15 residues. V lost 6 bases, J lost 1 base, and 5 bases stayed unmatched. This CDR3 reads CASRTGTVNTGELFF. CDR3 bases: TGTGCCAGCAGGACCGGGACAGTGAACACCGGGGAGCTGTTTTTT.

In DNA, the CDR3 is TGTGCCATCAGTGAGTCGGAACAGCCGTCCGAGCAGTACTTC. Amino acid sequence: CAISESEQPSEQYF. The rearrangement links TRBV10-3 to TRBJ2-7; D call uncertain. This CDR3 region has 14 residues. The germline V gene has CDR1 ENHRY and CDR2 SYGVKD. The V gene lost 0 bases and the J gene lost 6 bases, with 12 bases spanning the gap.

The chain couples TRBV5-4 to TRBJ2-3, with 12 bases identical to TRBD2. Germline V gene data show CDR1 as SGHNT and CDR2 as YYREEE (reference sequence). V dropped 1 base and J dropped 3; count of bases not matched to a gene: 3. The CDR3 has 16 amino acids. In DNA form, the CDR3 reads TGTGCCAGCAGCTTGCCTAGCGGGGGGGAAACAGATACGCAGTATTTT. This translates into CASSLPSGGETDTQYF.

The chain has TRBV2 and TRBJ1-2; possible D gene TRBD1, 6 bases. Germline CDR1 and CDR2: SNHLY and FYNNEI. The CDR3 is 14 amino acids. The V and J ends lost 7 bases and 5 bases respectively, with 17 bases between them. The CDR3 here is CASMGNREGYGYTF. For the CDR3, the DNA is TGTGCCAGCATGGGTAACAGGGAAGGTTATGGCTACACCTTC.

V is TRBV30 and J is TRBJ2-1; 9 bases match TRBD1. CDR3 length: 13 residues. Germline V gene sequence: CDR1 GTSNPN, CDR2 SVGIG (reference sequence). The V segment lost 5 bases and the J segment 5 bases; nucleotides outside the gene matches: 4. Here the CDR3 DNA reads TGTGCCTGGGACAGGGGGGGCCACAATGAGCAGTTCTTC. Encoded protein: CAWDRGGHNEQFF. The complete variable domain, with remaining parts taken from reference TRBV30 and TRBJ2-1, reads SQTIHQWPATLVQPVGSPLSLECTVEGTSNPNLYWYRQAAGRGLQLLFYSVGIGQISSEVPQNLSASRPQDRQFILSSKKLLLSDSGFYLCAWDRGGHNEQFFGPGTRLTVL.

This sequence joins TRBV5-5 and TRBJ2-3; 10 nucleotides match TRBD1. Losses at the gene ends were 6 bases for V and 5 bases for J; bases not matched to a gene: 6. Germline V CDR1 and CDR2: SGHKS, YYEKEE (reference sequence). This CDR3 has 14 residues. CDR3 bases: TGTGCCAGCACCCCGGGACAGGGGATAGATACGCAGTATTTT. Residues: CASTPGQGIDTQYF.

The rearrangement uses TRBV6-4 and TRBJ2-1; TRBD2 aligns across 8 bases. Trimming at V came to 4 bases and at J to 10 bases, leaving 12 bases not matched to a gene. The CDR3 runs 15 residues. CDR1 and CDR2 from the germline V gene are MRHNA and SNTAGT. The DNA for the CDR3 is TGTGCCAGCAGTGTGGAGGGACTAGAATTATCCGAGCAGTTCTTC. Amino acids: CASSVEGLELSEQFF.

The chain recombines TRBV5-1 with TRBJ2-1, with 8 bases aligning to TRBD2. In germline, CDR1 is SGHRS, CDR2 YFSETQ. CDR3 length equals 15 residues. V shed 6 bases, J shed 7 bases, and the junction held 12 bases outside the gene matches. The CDR3 DNA is TGCGCCAGCACCCCTGAGGGACTAGAGGGGAATGAGCAGTTCTTC. Translating it yields CASTPEGLEGNEQFF. The entire variable domain, with the rest obtained from reference TRBV5-1 and TRBJ2-1, is as follows: KAGVTQTPRYLIKTRGQQVTLSCSPISGHRSVSWYQQTPGQGLQFLFEYFSETQRNKGNFPGRFSGRQFSNSRSEMNVSTLELGDSALYLCASTPEGLEGNEQFFGPGTRLTVL.

The chain joins TRBV7-9 to TRBJ2-3, with 12 bases that match TRBD2. The germline V gene encodes CDR1 SEHNR and CDR2 FQNEAQ (reference sequence). The junction had 9 bases not matched to a gene; V was cut back by 7 bases and J by 7 bases. The CDR3 is 15 amino acids. In DNA, the CDR3 is TGTGCCAGCACCCCCCTAGCGGGAGGGGGGAATACGCAGTATTTT. This sequence encodes CASTPLAGGGNTQYF.

The chain joins TRBV11-1 to TRBJ2-1; 12 bases line up with TRBD1. Germline V gives CDR1 SGHAT, CDR2 FQDESV (reference sequence). J lost 8 bases, V lost 5 bases, and 7 bases had no gene match. This CDR3 comprises 15 residues. CDR3: CASSQGTGGTDEQFF. The CDR3 DNA sequence: TGTGCCAGCAGCCAAGGGACAGGGGGCACGGATGAGCAGTTCTTC.

This clone was seen more than once but under ten times. The chain links TRBV10-3 to TRBJ2-7, with 8 bases identical to TRBD1. The CDR3 consists of 15 residues. Germline V gene data show CDR1 as ENHRY and CDR2 as SYGVKD. The V gene end was trimmed by 3 bases and the J gene end by 1 base; junction bases not matched to a gene: 5. The CDR3 protein is CAISETGGRSYEQYF. For the CDR3, the DNA is TGTGCCATCAGTGAAACAGGGGGAAGATCCTACGAGCAGTACTTC.

V gene TRBV15 combines with J gene TRBJ1-2; D possibly corresponds to TRBD1 (6 bases). This CDR3 is 15 amino acids long. Trimming removed 0 bases at V and 7 bases at J, with 15 bases between. Per germline, CDR1 LNHNV and CDR2 YYDKDF (reference sequence). The CDR3 region is CATSRDLGGGGGYTF. As DNA, the CDR3 is TGTGCCACCAGCAGAGATTTAGGGGGGGGAGGTGGCTACACCTTC.

This clone was seen once. V gene TRBV2 combines with J gene TRBJ1-6, with 7 bases aligning to TRBD1. V was pared by 5 bases and J by 6 bases, with 7 bases of the junction left unmatched. The CDR3 is made up of 15 amino acids. Looked up from germline, CDR1 is SNHLY and CDR2 is FYNNEI. CDR3 sequence: CASSTQGRGNSPLHF. The CDR3 DNA reads TGTGCCAGCAGTACACAGGGGAGAGGTAATTCACCCCTCCACTTT.

As concerns this clone: An end of the junction differs from the germline gene, which may be a read error. This CDR3 is also generated by other DNA sequences in the sample. The CDR3 spells CASREDRGYEQYF. The CDR3 nucleotides are TGTGCCAGCAGAGAAGACAGGGGGTACGAGCAGTACTTC. V and J are TRBV2 and TRBJ2-7; 9 bases agree with TRBD1. CDR3 length: 13 residues. CDR1 and CDR2 from the germline V gene are SNHLY and FYNNEI.

The chain is built from TRBV18 and TRBJ2-1; the match to TRBD1 covers 7 bases. V was pared by 6 bases and J by 5 bases, with 4 bases of the junction left unmatched. This CDR3 has 13 residues. CDR1 and CDR2 (germline): KGHSH, LQKENI. The CDR3 loop reads CASSRDSDNEQFF. The CDR3 coding sequence is TGTGCCAGCTCTCGGGACAGTGACAATGAGCAGTTCTTC.

This rearrangement joins TRBV5-5 to TRBJ2-7; TRBD1 aligns across 7 bases. Trimming cost V 4 bases and J 0 bases; bases outside gene matches: 7. In germline, CDR1 is SGHKS, CDR2 YYEKEE (reference sequence). The CDR3 spans 15 residues. CDR3 coding DNA: TGTGCCAGCAGCCCAGGGGGACCAAGCTCCTACGAGCAGTACTTC. Translating gives CASSPGGPSSYEQYF.